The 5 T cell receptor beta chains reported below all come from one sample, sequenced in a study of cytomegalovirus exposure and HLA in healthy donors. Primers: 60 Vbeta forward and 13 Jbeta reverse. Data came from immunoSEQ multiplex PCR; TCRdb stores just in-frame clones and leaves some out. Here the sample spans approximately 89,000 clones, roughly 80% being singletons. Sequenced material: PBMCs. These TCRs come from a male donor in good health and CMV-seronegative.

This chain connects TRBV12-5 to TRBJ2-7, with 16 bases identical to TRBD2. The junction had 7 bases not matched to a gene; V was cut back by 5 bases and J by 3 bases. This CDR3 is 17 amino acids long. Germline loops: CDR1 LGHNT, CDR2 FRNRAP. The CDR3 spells CASGTGTSGGAVYEQYF. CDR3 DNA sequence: TGTGCTAGTGGTACCGGGACTAGCGGGGGGGCCGTCTACGAGCAGTACTTC.

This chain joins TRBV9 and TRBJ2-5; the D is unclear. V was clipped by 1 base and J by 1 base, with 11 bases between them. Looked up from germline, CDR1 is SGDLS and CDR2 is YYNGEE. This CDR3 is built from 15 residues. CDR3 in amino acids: CASSVLGWSQETQYF. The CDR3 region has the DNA TGTGCCAGCAGCGTATTAGGTTGGAGCCAAGAGACCCAGTACTTC. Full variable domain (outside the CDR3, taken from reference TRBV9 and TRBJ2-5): DSGVTQTPKHLITATGQRVTLRCSPRSGDLSVYWYQQSLDQGLQFLIQYYNGEERAKGNILERFSAQQFPDLHSELNLSSLELGDSALYFCASSVLGWSQETQYFGPGTRLLVL.

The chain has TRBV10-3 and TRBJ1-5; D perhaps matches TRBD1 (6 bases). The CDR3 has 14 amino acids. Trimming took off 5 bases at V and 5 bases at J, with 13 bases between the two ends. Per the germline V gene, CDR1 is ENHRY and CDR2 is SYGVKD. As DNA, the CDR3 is TGTGCCATCAGTATGGACAGACTCGATCAGCCCCAGCATTTT. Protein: CAISMDRLDQPQHF.

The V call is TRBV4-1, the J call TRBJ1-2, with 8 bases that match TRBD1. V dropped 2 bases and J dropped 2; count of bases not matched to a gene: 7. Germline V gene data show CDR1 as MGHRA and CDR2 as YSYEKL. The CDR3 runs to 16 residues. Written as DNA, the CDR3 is TGCGCCAGCAGCCAACCTACAGGGGGTTTGAACTATGGCTACACCTTC. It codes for CASSQPTGGLNYGYTF.

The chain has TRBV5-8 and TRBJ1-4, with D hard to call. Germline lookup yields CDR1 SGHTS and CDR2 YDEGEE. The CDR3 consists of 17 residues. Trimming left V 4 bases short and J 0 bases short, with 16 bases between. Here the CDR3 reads CASSPGMSPATNEKLFF. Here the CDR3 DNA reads TGTGCCAGCAGCCCAGGAATGTCCCCTGCAACTAATGAAAAACTGTTTTTT.